Each of the 30 T cell receptor beta chains below was sequenced from the same sample in a study of blood T cell repertoires in COVID-19. Sequencing was performed with immunoSEQ multiplex PCR; in TCRdb, only in-frame clones are kept and a portion is missing. The profile shows roughly 250,000 clones, about 86% of them singletons. Sequencing was done on a sample of peripheral blood. The source of these receptors is a woman older than 75 with acute or convalescent COVID-19.

The rearrangement links TRBV3-1 (or the pseudogene TRBV3-2) to TRBJ1-3; TRBD1 is a possible D gene (6 bases). V was pared by 7 bases and J by 3 bases, with 10 bases between. The length of the CDR3 is 13 residues. The germline gives CDR1 LGHDT, CDR2 YNNKEL (reference sequence). DNA of the CDR3: TGTGCCAGCACTATGGACAGTGGAAACACCATATATTTT. Protein: CASTMDSGNTIYF.

The chain joins TRBV3-1 (or the pseudogene TRBV3-2) to TRBJ2-7, with a possible D match to TRBD2 (5 bases). Trimming removed 3 bases from V and 6 bases from J, with 9 bases in between. The CDR3 has 12 residues. CDR1 is LGHDT, CDR2 YNNKEL, per germline (reference sequence). The CDR3 here is CASSHLGAEQYF. In DNA form, the CDR3 reads TGTGCCAGCAGCCACCTGGGAGCCGAGCAGTACTTC.

The V call is TRBV2, the J call TRBJ1-2, with D possibly matching TRBD1 (5 bases). Germline-derived CDR1 and CDR2 are SNHLY and FYNNEI. The CDR3 is 14 residues long. Between the trimmed V and J ends, which lost 2 bases and 4 bases, there was a span of 11 bases. The CDR3 region is CASSERGAIYGYTF. For the CDR3, the DNA is TGTGCCAGCAGTGAAAGGGGTGCCATCTATGGCTACACCTTC. Full variable domain (remainder filled in from reference TRBV2 and TRBJ1-2): EPEVTQTPSHQVTQMGQEVILRCVPISNHLYFYWYRQILGQKVEFLVSFYNNEISEKSEIFDDQFSVERPDGSNFTLKIRSTKLEDSAMYFCASSERGAIYGYTFGSGTRLTVV.

This chain links TRBV5-1 with TRBJ2-1, with TRBD1 matching 9 bases. The junction had 7 bases not matched to a gene; V was cut back by 3 bases and J by 9 bases. CDR3 length: 14 amino acids. Germline V lookup: CDR1 SGHRS, CDR2 YFSETQ. CDR3 bases: TGCGCCAGCAGCTCCGGGACAGGGTCTGTTGAGCAGTTCTTC. As protein: CASSSGTGSVEQFF.

This clone appeared many times. The chain employs TRBV2 and TRBJ1-1, with a weak D call TRBD1 (6 bases). Per germline, CDR1 SNHLY and CDR2 FYNNEI. This CDR3 region has 14 residues. Trimming took off 7 bases at V and 5 bases at J, with 17 bases between the two ends. The chain's CDR3 is CASILDQGTTEAFF. CDR3 DNA sequence: TGTGCCAGCATTCTTGATCAGGGGACAACTGAAGCTTTCTTT.

Only one count was recorded for this clone. Here the CDR3 DNA reads TGTGCCAGCAGCCCGGATTGGGGAGCTCCCTACTATGGCTACACCTTC. It codes for CASSPDWGAPYYGYTF. The V gene is TRBV7-3, the J gene TRBJ1-2, with no clear D. The CDR3 spans 16 residues. V was pared by 5 bases and J by 3 bases, with 19 bases between. The germline gives CDR1 SGHTA, CDR2 FQGTGA. Filled out from reference TRBV7-3 and TRBJ1-2, the complete variable domain reads GAGVSQTPSNKVTEKGKYVELRCDPISGHTALYWYRQSLGQGPEFLIYFQGTGAADDSGLPNDRFFAVRPEGSVSTLKIQRTERGDSAVYLCASSPDWGAPYYGYTFGSGTRLTVV.

The chain employs TRBV18 and TRBJ1-1; 7 bases map to TRBD1. The germline V gene encodes CDR1 KGHSH and CDR2 LQKENI. V dropped 4 bases and J dropped 0; count of bases not matched to a gene: 5. The CDR3 consists of 15 residues. In DNA, the CDR3 is TGTGCCAGCTCACTCGGACAGGCGCTGAACACTGAAGCTTTCTTT. Its protein product is CASSLGQALNTEAFF.

The table lists this clone with a count of one. V and J are TRBV18 and TRBJ2-1, with 8 bases identical to TRBD1. Germline assignment: CDR1 KGHSH and CDR2 LQKENI. V was clipped by 4 bases and J by 2 bases; unmatched bases: 4. This CDR3 spans 15 amino acids. CDR3 sequence (DNA): TGTGCCAGCTCACTTGGACAGGGAACCTACAATGAGCAGTTCTTC. Translation: CASSLGQGTYNEQFF. Full variable domain (missing parts from reference TRBV18 and TRBJ2-1): NAGVMQNPRHLVRRRGQEARLRCSPMKGHSHVYWYRQLPEEGLKFMVYLQKENIIDESGMPKERFSAEFPKEGPSILRIQQVVRGDSAAYFCASSLGQGTYNEQFFGPGTRLTVL.

The V and J genes are TRBV7-2 and TRBJ2-5, with D maybe TRBD1 (7 bases). V lost 8 bases to trimming and J lost 5 bases, with 18 bases between them. There are 14 residues in the CDR3. Germline V CDR1 and CDR2: SGHTA, FQGNSA. This chain's CDR3 is CASQGDSIWETQYF. As DNA, the CDR3 is TGTGCCAGCCAGGGGGACTCAATTTGGGAGACCCAGTACTTC.

J is TRBJ1-1 and V is TRBV2; D remains ambiguous. The CDR3 runs 12 residues. Germline lookup yields CDR1 SNHLY and CDR2 FYNNEI. V shed 11 bases and J shed 5 bases, with 15 bases lying between them. The DNA for the CDR3 is TGTGCCCGAGGTTGGAGGATTACTGAAGCTTTCTTT. It yields the protein CARGWRITEAFF. The whole variable domain, filled in from reference TRBV2 and TRBJ1-1, reads EPEVTQTPSHQVTQMGQEVILRCVPISNHLYFYWYRQILGQKVEFLVSFYNNEISEKSEIFDDQFSVERPDGSNFTLKIRSTKLEDSAMYFCARGWRITEAFFGQGTRLTVV.

This CDR3 is CASRDSQETQYF. The DNA of the CDR3 is TGCGCCAGCAGGGACTCCCAAGAGACCCAGTACTTC. This chain links TRBV5-1 with TRBJ2-5; TRBD2 might be the D (5 bases). Trimming cost V 5 bases and J 1 base, with 6 bases left between them. Germline V lookup: CDR1 SGHRS, CDR2 YFSETQ. The CDR3 length is 12 residues.

The chain recombines TRBV6-5 with TRBJ1-5, with TRBD1 matching over 7 bases. Looked up from germline, CDR1 is MNHEY and CDR2 is SVGAGI. V dropped 6 bases and J dropped 7; count of bases not matched to a gene: 6. There are 13 residues in the CDR3. CDR3 residues: CASRRTGEQPQHF. CDR3 in DNA: TGTGCCAGCAGACGGACAGGAGAGCAGCCCCAGCATTTT.

In this sample, this clone turned up a few times. The rearrangement links TRBV19 to TRBJ1-2; 8 bases fit TRBD1. The germline V gene has CDR1 LNHDA and CDR2 SQIVND (reference sequence). The J segment lost 3 bases and the V segment lost 4 bases, leaving 4 bases of the junction unmatched. CDR3 length: 14 amino acids. Here the CDR3 reads CASSTRGRDYGYTF. CDR3 nucleotides: TGTGCCAGTAGTACCAGGGGGCGCGACTATGGCTACACCTTC.

The chain recombines TRBV28 with TRBJ1-5, with a tentative D call TRBD1 (6 bases). The CDR3 is 17 residues long. Trimming took 5 bases from V and 0 from J, leaving 17 bases between them. Germline V gene lookup returns CDR1 MDHEN and CDR2 SYDVKM. DNA of the CDR3: TGTGCCAGCAGTCCCCCGGAGGGGGGGGGTAGCAATCAGCCCCAGCATTTT. This encodes CASSPPEGGGSNQPQHF.

This chain uses TRBV2 with TRBJ1-4, with 7 bases identical to TRBD1. Germline V lookup: CDR1 SNHLY, CDR2 FYNNEI. The V segment lost 1 base and the J segment 3 bases; nucleotides outside the gene matches: 2. The CDR3 is 15 residues long. CDR3 sequence (DNA): TGTGCCAGCAGTGAAGAGGGACAGTCTAATGAAAAACTGTTTTTT. Translating gives CASSEEGQSNEKLFF.

The V call is TRBV5-1, the J call TRBJ1-4; maybe TRBD1 (6 bases). The V and J ends lost 1 base and 6 bases respectively, with 7 bases between them. The CDR3 runs to 13 residues. CDR1 is SGHRS and CDR2 is YFSETQ in the germline V gene. The CDR3 here is CASSLTGYEKLFF. The CDR3 DNA reads as TGCGCCAGCAGCTTGACAGGGTATGAAAAACTGTTTTTT.

The CDR3 loop reads CASSPIPPSSYNEQFF. In DNA form, the CDR3 reads TGTGCCAGCAGTCCGATCCCGCCGAGCTCCTACAATGAGCAGTTCTTC. The gene calls are TRBV27 and TRBJ2-1; D uncertain. This CDR3 is 16 amino acids long. With 5 bases removed from V and 0 bases from J, the gap between germline ends came to 14 bases. CDR1 is MNHEY and CDR2 is SMNVEV in the germline V gene (reference sequence).

The rearrangement joins TRBV19 to TRBJ2-3; TRBD1 aligns across 7 bases. V was clipped by 6 bases and J by 3 bases; unmatched bases: 9. Germline V gives CDR1 LNHDA, CDR2 SQIVND (reference sequence). The CDR3 length is 15 residues. CDR3 in amino acids: CASSPTGLETDTQYF. The CDR3 DNA follows: TGTGCCAGTAGCCCGACAGGGTTGGAGACAGATACGCAGTATTTT. The full variable domain, in which reference TRBV19 and TRBJ2-3 provide the parts outside the CDR3, is DGGITQSPKYLFRKEGQNVTLSCEQNLNHDAMYWYRQDPGQGLRLIYYSQIVNDFQKGDIAEGYSVSREKKESFPLTVTSAQKNPTAFYLCASSPTGLETDTQYFGPGTRLTVL.

V usage is TRBV7-2 and J usage is TRBJ1-5; D not certain. The CDR3 is 14 residues long. V lost 0 bases and J lost 0, with 3 bases in between. CDR1 is SGHTA and CDR2 is FQGNSA in the germline V gene. The chain's CDR3 is CASSLAFSNQPQHF. As DNA, the CDR3 is TGTGCCAGCAGCTTAGCCTTTAGCAATCAGCCCCAGCATTTT.

The chain is built from TRBV4-1 and TRBJ2-2, with 13 bases matching TRBD2. Germline V lookup: CDR1 MGHRA, CDR2 YSYEKL. The V segment lost 6 bases and the J segment 3 bases; nucleotides outside the gene matches: 7. This CDR3 has 17 residues. The DNA for the CDR3 is TGCGCCAGCAGAGGACTAGCGGGGGACCACTACACCGGGGAGCTGTTTTTT. This sequence encodes CASRGLAGDHYTGELFF.

The chain is built from TRBV15 and TRBJ1-4, with TRBD1 matching over 7 bases. The CDR3 runs to 18 residues. Trimming took 8 bases from V and 0 from J; bases not matched to a gene: 15. CDR1 is LNHNV and CDR2 is YYDKDF in the germline V gene (reference sequence). CDR3 region: CATYDREHPGATNEKLFF. The CDR3 DNA reads TGTGCCACCTACGACAGGGAGCACCCTGGCGCAACTAATGAAAAACTGTTTTTT.

This clone was seen just once. This chain uses TRBV7-2 with TRBJ2-7; the D gene is possibly TRBD1 (5 bases). Germline V gene sequence: CDR1 SGHTA, CDR2 FQGNSA. This CDR3 contains 13 residues. The ends were cut back, 5 bases at V and 2 bases at J, with 10 bases in the middle. The CDR3 protein is CASSLQGAYEQYF. The DNA of the CDR3 is TGTGCCAGCAGCCTCCAGGGTGCCTACGAGCAGTACTTC.

V is TRBV28 and J is TRBJ2-5; D possibly corresponds to TRBD2 (5 bases). The germline V gene has CDR1 MDHEN and CDR2 SYDVKM. CDR3 length: 13 amino acids. V dropped 8 bases and J dropped 3 bases, with 13 bases sitting between them. The CDR3 DNA sequence: TGTGCCAGCCTCCGGCCCGGGGAAGAGACCCAGTACTTC. Its protein product is CASLRPGEETQYF.

This clone was observed once. J is TRBJ1-1 and V is TRBV6-6; D remains ambiguous. CDR3 length equals 13 residues. The germline V and J ends were trimmed by 7 bases and 1 base, with 10 bases remaining between them. Looked up from germline, CDR1 is MNHNY and CDR2 is SVGAGI (reference sequence). The CDR3 region is CASTQSWNTEAFF. The CDR3 DNA is TGTGCCAGCACCCAAAGCTGGAACACTGAAGCTTTCTTT.

CDR3: CASSQEWGGTSYNEQFF. DNA for the CDR3: TGTGCCAGCAGCCAAGAGTGGGGGGGCACGTCCTACAATGAGCAGTTCTTC. The V and J genes are TRBV3-1 (or the pseudogene TRBV3-2) and TRBJ2-1; D may be TRBD2 (7 bases). CDR1 and CDR2 from the germline V gene are LGHDT and YNNKEL (reference sequence). The length of the CDR3 is 17 residues. V lost 0 bases, J lost 1 base, and 13 bases lay in between.

This chain uses TRBV21-1 with TRBJ2-7; no DNA check was done on the table's D call, TRBD2. TRBV21-1 is assigned pseudogene status. The CDR3 runs 14 residues. The CDR3 sequence is CASSKAAGQGEQYF. The CDR3 DNA reads as TGTGCCAGCAGCAAAGCGGCGGGGCAGGGCGAGCAGTACTTC.

This chain connects TRBV6-5 to TRBJ1-1; 7 nucleotides line up with TRBD1. V was clipped by 0 bases and J by 0 bases; unmatched bases: 4. CDR1 is MNHEY and CDR2 is SVGAGI in the germline V gene. The CDR3 loop spans 16 amino acids. The CDR3 DNA sequence: TGTGCCAGCAGTTACTCTCGACAGGGCCTGAACACTGAAGCTTTCTTT. Translating gives CASSYSRQGLNTEAFF.

The V gene is TRBV11-2, the J gene TRBJ2-1; D gene uncertain. The ends were cut back, 2 bases at V and 1 base at J, with 9 bases in the middle. Germline loops: CDR1 SGHAT, CDR2 FQNNGV. The CDR3 length is 15 residues. The CDR3 nucleotides read TGTGCCAGCAGCTTAACCAGGTTATCCTACAATGAGCAGTTCTTC. As protein: CASSLTRLSYNEQFF.

This clone has more than one count but fewer than ten. The chain is built from TRBV2 and TRBJ1-4; 7 nucleotides agree with TRBD1. Trimming cost V 6 bases and J 7 bases; bases outside gene matches: 11. The germline CDR1 and CDR2 sequences are SNHLY and FYNNEI. The CDR3 consists of 15 residues. This CDR3 reads CASRSAQGVLEKLFF. In nucleotides, the CDR3 is TGTGCCAGCAGGTCAGCTCAGGGGGTTCTTGAAAAACTGTTTTTT.

The J gene is TRBJ1-5, the V gene TRBV5-1; 11 nucleotides agree with TRBD1. Germline V gene sequence: CDR1 SGHRS, CDR2 YFSETQ. Trimming at V came to 3 bases and at J to 2 bases, leaving 1 base not matched to a gene. The CDR3 runs to 15 residues. CDR3 protein: CASSWTGGGNQPQHF. CDR3 nucleotides: TGCGCCAGCAGCTGGACAGGGGGCGGCAATCAGCCCCAGCATTTT.